This TCR beta chain was sequenced in a study of pediatric ulcerative colitis. Overall study context: Seven or eight patients showed pancolitis and two showed left-sided colitis.

Repertoires were generated with immunoSEQ multiplex PCR, while TCRdb's copy carries only in-frame clones and drops some. The table includes about 36,000 clones, over 65% detected once. CDR3 size: 15 residues. J lost 2 bases, V lost 4 bases, and 3 bases had no gene match. The germline V gene has CDR1 SGHRS and CDR2 YFSETQ. Only one count was recorded for this clone. The chain couples TRBV5-1 to TRBJ2-3; TRBD2 matches 11 bases. This clonotype was sampled from a girl aged 5-17 years with moderate ulcerative colitis. The material sequenced was blood. Written as DNA, the CDR3 is TGCGCCAGCAGCCCGGGACTAGCGGCCACAGATACGCAGTATTTT. Translating gives CASSPGLAATDTQYF. The full variable domain, in which reference TRBV5-1 and TRBJ2-3 provide the parts outside the CDR3, is KAGVTQTPRYLIKTRGQQVTLSCSPISGHRSVSWYQQTPGQGLQFLFEYFSETQRNKGNFPGRFSGRQFSNSRSEMNVSTLELGDSALYLCASSPGLAATDTQYFGPGTRLTVL.